This TCR beta chain was documented in a study of multiple sclerosis patients with progressive multifocal leukoencephalopathy (dated by TCRdb to about 2019). The study in broad terms: The study examined peripheral T and B cells of MS patients who developed PML (4 under natalizumab, 1 after alemtuzumab) and treated patients who did not. Two natalizumab-treated patients who later developed PML were followed longitudinally from before therapy through 6 and 12 months to PML onset. The goal was to find JC virus-specific or public T-cell expansions that arose at the time of PML onset. What the work shows at the level of the full study, not this receptor alone: In most PML patients, lower normalized Shannon entropy suggested less diverse TRB repertoires, while the natalizumab-treated controls had values close to 1. Analysis was restricted to peripheral blood, although for natalizumab-associated PML, cerebrospinal fluid or brain lymphocytes might be more informative. When PML developed, neither common TRBV or TRBJ gene usage nor preferential TRBV-TRBJ pairings were detected. Only PML patients had TRB clones above 0.5% frequency, but the clones expanded at PML onset were already present before and during natalizumab therapy. Because of the small, descriptive cohort, whether findings reflect JC virus infection or general immunocompromise remained unclear.

In the case of this clone: No antigen is known for it. No per-base quality is available; no much larger clone lies one base away.

Amplification of TRB CDR3 regions from genomic DNA was performed at survey-level depth using the immunoSEQ two-step multiplex PCR. To estimate template counts and remove amplification bias, each PCR was spiked with synthetic inline TR CDR3 controls covering all V-J pairings. Reads were processed so that amplification and sequencing bias were reduced, and quantification was performed against synthetic TR CDR3 analogs. In the source study's methods: Raw data were processed in ImmunoSEQ Analyzer, with out-of-frame sequences and CDR3s containing stop codons removed, and genes were named according to IMGT nomenclature. Repertoire diversity was summarized as normalized Shannon entropy, defined as 1 minus Pielou's evenness. Two TRB sequences were counted as identical only if the two sequences had the same V gene, J gene and CDR3. Public PML clonotypes were CDR3s found in two or more PML-onset samples but not found earlier, in controls, or in public databases. Skylign with the observed count method was used to analyze CDR3 amino acid composition at each position. In TCRdb, the immuneACCESS table is reduced to in-frame sequences with V and J assigned. These tables do not hold every clone; where another copy was compared, an unresolved V gene accounts for under half, and the others remain unexplained. D and trimming come from the DNA, and the V and J calls and clone size come from that table. The table for this sample lists about 30,000 clones; about 90% of them were counted only once. The ten largest clonotypes hold 1.3% of the sample.

V gives up 3 bases and J gives up 5 bases, and the segment between their germline ends measures 14 bases. The CDR3, cysteine through phenylalanine, is 15 amino acids long. The DNA shown is the 45-base CDR3, in frame from base 1. The germline V gene (reference sequence) specifies SEHNR as CDR1 and FQNEAQ as CDR2. According to the study, the label for this sample's time point signals: about a year of natalizumab therapy. According to the study, the label for this sample's treatment or condition signals: on natalizumab therapy at sampling. Four to six natalizumab-treated MS patients who did not develop PML were used as controls and were sampled longitudinally. Every listed patient had earlier received interferon beta, and every PML patient was female. Blood samples at T1 and T2 were obtained at 6 and 12 months of natalizumab therapy, respectively. Ficoll-Hypaque density gradient centrifugation was used to isolate peripheral blood mononuclear cells.

This sequence was found in a human donor with multiple sclerosis. Specimen: PBMCs, collected from a patient treated with natalizumab. The rearrangement joined TRBV7-9 to TRBJ2-1; 6 matching bases give a weak D call of TRBD1. Here is the DNA: TGTGCCAGCAGCTTGCGAGGACAGAGAGACAATGAGCAGTTCTTC. Its amino acids are CASSLRGQRDNEQFF.